The 12 T cell receptor beta chains presented below share a single source sample, sequenced in a study of T cells after yellow fever vaccination (dated 2019 in TCRdb). The sample's treatment or condition label is to be understood as: live attenuated yellow fever vaccine strain. Receptor libraries were prepared by 5' RACE. Sequencing relied on an Illumina HiSeq 2500. Using fastp trimming at Q25 and MiXCR clonotype assembly, TCRdb reanalyzed the public sequencing data and kept in-frame beta chains. Merged by CDR3 protein, the rows form single entries marked with the most common genes and DNA. Here the sample has over 20,000 distinct CDR3 sequences; around 5.5% occur a single time. Clones ranked in the top ten supply roughly 12% of the sample. This material consisted of PBMCs, either bulk or a sorted T-cell subset (CD4+, CD8+, memory, or dextramer-sorted; not recorded which), taken 15 days after the yellow fever booster vaccination. The source of these receptors is a man aged 30 to 45 who received the YFV17D yellow fever vaccine.

This clonotype was seen ten or more times. This sequence joins TRBV7-2 and TRBJ2-5; 8 positions match TRBD1. Germline V CDR1 and CDR2: SGHTA, FQGNSA. The CDR3 consists of 13 residues. With V trimmed by 4 bases and J by 7 bases, 5 bases remained unmatched. The CDR3 DNA reads as TGTGCCAGCAGCTCGACAGGGGATCGGACCCAGTACTTC. Its protein is CASSSTGDRTQYF.

The table lists this clonotype with many counts. The chain employs TRBV5-1 and TRBJ2-1, with 10 positions matching TRBD2. The CDR3 runs to 16 residues. Germline values: CDR1 SGHRS, CDR2 YFSETQ. Trimming cost V 1 base and J 3 bases; bases outside gene matches: 4. This CDR3 is CASSLYRTSGYNEQFF. CDR3 in DNA: TGCGCCAGCAGCTTGTATCGGACTAGCGGCTACAATGAGCAGTTCTTC.

This clonotype appeared a few times. The chain couples TRBV19 to TRBJ1-1, with D unresolved. Looked up from germline, CDR1 is LNHDA and CDR2 is SQIVND (reference sequence). The CDR3 sequence is 13 residues long. V was shortened by 3 bases and J by 6 bases, with 11 bases between the two germline ends. CDR3 in DNA: TGTGCCAGTAGTATCCCCGGGCCCTCTGAAGCTTTCTTT. Its protein is CASSIPGPSEAFF.

This clonotype was picked up many times. This CDR3 is CASSPGHYGYTF. The DNA for the CDR3 is TGTGCCAGCAGCCCGGGACACTATGGCTACACCTTC. This rearrangement joins TRBV7-8 to TRBJ1-2; weak D call: TRBD1 (5 bases). The CDR3 is 12 residues long. CDR1 SGHVS and CDR2 FQNEAQ come from the germline V gene. The V end lost 5 bases, the J end lost 3 bases, and 7 bases lay between the germline ends.

Concerning this clonotype: At one boundary the junction diverges from the germline segment, which might be a read error. The chain uses TRBV5-1 and TRBJ2-7; a weak D match, TRBD2 (6 bases). Germline assignment: CDR1 SGHRS and CDR2 YFSETQ. CDR3 length: 9 residues. CDR3 loop: CASKPGLFF. The CDR3 DNA reads TGCGCCAGCAAGCCGGGACTCTTCTTC. The full variable domain, rest sourced from reference TRBV5-1 and TRBJ2-7, is KAGVTQTPRYLIKTRGQQVTLSCSPISGHRSVSWYQQTPGQGLQFLFEYFSETQRNKGNFPGRFSGRQFSNSRSEMNVSTLELGDSALYLCASKPGLFFGPGTRLTVT.

This clonotype was found many times. This chain joins TRBV18 and TRBJ1-1, with no clear D. V gave up 1 base and J gave up 1 base, with 7 bases separating them. The CDR3 totals 14 residues. The V gene's germline CDR1 is KGHSH and CDR2 LQKENI. The CDR3 sequence is CASSPRGENTEAFF. CDR3 coding DNA: TGTGCCAGCTCACCACGTGGCGAGAACACTGAAGCTTTCTTT.

This clonotype was picked up many times. The CDR3 DNA is TGTGCCAGCAGCTCGCGTTTGGGGGCGGATGGCTACACCTTC. The encoded protein is CASSSRLGADGYTF. The chain recombines TRBV7-8 with TRBJ1-2; tentatively, D is TRBD1 (6 bases). The V and J ends lost 4 bases and 6 bases respectively, with 15 bases between them. The CDR3 extends over 14 amino acids. Germline CDR1 reads SGHVS; CDR2 reads FQNEAQ.

There are many counts of this clonotype. The CDR3 loop reads CASSPLGLAGGGTQYF. CDR3 nucleotide sequence: TGTGCCAGCAGCCCCTTGGGGCTAGCGGGGGGGGGGACCCAGTACTTC. V gene TRBV7-2 combines with J gene TRBJ2-5, with 12 nucleotides matching TRBD2. This CDR3 contains 16 residues. Germline V gives CDR1 SGHTA, CDR2 FQGNSA. V was pared by 5 bases and J by 7 bases, with 11 bases of the junction left unmatched.

This clonotype was picked up many times. The J gene is TRBJ2-5, the V gene TRBV7-2, with 8 bases matching TRBD2. V shed 0 bases and J 3 bases; nucleotides not matched to a gene: 6. Germline CDR1 reads SGHTA; CDR2 reads FQGNSA. CDR3 size: 16 residues. CDR3 bases: TGTGCCAGCAGCTTAGCGGAGACTAGCGCGAAAGAGACCCAGTACTTC. Protein sequence: CASSLAETSAKETQYF.

This clonotype was counted ten times or more. CDR3 residues: CASSSRLAEVYEQYF. DNA of the CDR3: TGTGCCAGTAGTTCTCGACTAGCGGAGGTCTACGAGCAGTACTTC. V and J are TRBV19 and TRBJ2-7; 9 nucleotides line up with TRBD2. J gave up 3 bases and V 5 bases, and 8 bases lay outside the gene matches. CDR3 length: 15 residues. Per germline, CDR1 LNHDA and CDR2 SQIVND (reference sequence).

This clonotype has ten or more counts. This sequence joins TRBV29-1 and TRBJ2-5; D unresolved. The V and J ends lost 4 bases and 4 bases respectively, with 1 base between them. This CDR3 is built from 9 residues. CDR1 and CDR2 from the germline V gene are SQVTM and ANQGSEA. CDR3: CSVGETQYF. The CDR3 DNA sequence: TGCAGCGTTGGAGAGACCCAGTACTTC.

This clonotype appeared many times. This chain connects TRBV6-2 or TRBV6-3 to TRBJ2-7; 10 bases are a match to TRBD2. The CDR3 loop spans 14 amino acids. CDR1 and CDR2 (germline): MNHEY, SVGEGT. The ends lost 8 bases at V and 4 bases at J; junction bases unmatched: 8. CDR3 region: CASDRSGRTYEQYF. In DNA form, the CDR3 reads TGTGCCAGCGATCGTAGCGGGAGGACGTACGAGCAGTACTTC.